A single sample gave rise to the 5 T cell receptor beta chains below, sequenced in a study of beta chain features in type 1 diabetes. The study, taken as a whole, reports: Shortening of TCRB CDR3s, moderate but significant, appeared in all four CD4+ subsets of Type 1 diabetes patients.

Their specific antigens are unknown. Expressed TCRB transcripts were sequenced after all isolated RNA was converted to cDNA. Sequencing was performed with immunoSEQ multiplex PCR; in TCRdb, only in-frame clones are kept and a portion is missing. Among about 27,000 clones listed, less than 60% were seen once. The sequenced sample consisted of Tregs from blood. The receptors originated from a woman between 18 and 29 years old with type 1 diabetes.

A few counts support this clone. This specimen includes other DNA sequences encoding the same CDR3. CDR3 in DNA: TGTGCCAGCTCACCGACATCGAACACTGAAGCTTTCTTT. It is translated as CASSPTSNTEAFF. The chain has TRBV18 and TRBJ1-1; no clear D gene. The CDR3 is 13 amino acids. Trimming left V 3 bases short and J 1 base short, with 6 bases between. Germline loops: CDR1 KGHSH, CDR2 LQKENI.

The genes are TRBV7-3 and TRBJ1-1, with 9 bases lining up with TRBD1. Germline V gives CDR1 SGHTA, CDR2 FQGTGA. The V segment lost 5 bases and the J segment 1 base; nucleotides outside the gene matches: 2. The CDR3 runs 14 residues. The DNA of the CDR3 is TGTGCCAGCAGCCCACAGGGGGCGAACACTGAAGCTTTCTTT. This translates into CASSPQGANTEAFF.

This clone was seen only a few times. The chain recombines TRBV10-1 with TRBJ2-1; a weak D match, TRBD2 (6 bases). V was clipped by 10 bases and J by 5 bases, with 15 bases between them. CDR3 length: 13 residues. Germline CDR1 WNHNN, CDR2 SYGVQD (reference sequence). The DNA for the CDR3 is TGCGCCACCTCGCAGGGACTTAACAATGAGCAGTTCTTC. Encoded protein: CATSQGLNNEQFF.

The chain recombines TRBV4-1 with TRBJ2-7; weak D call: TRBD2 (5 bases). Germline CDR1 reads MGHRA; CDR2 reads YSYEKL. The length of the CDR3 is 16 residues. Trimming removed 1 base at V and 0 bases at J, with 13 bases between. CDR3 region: CASSQVAGLSSYEQYF. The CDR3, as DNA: TGCGCCAGCAGCCAAGTGGCCGGACTGAGCTCCTACGAGCAGTACTTC.

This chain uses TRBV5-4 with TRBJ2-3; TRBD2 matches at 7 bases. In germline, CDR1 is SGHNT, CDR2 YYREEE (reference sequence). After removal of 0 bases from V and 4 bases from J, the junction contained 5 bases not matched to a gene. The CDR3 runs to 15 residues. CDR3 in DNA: TGTGCCAGCAGCTTGGCGGCGGGAGCGGCAGATACGCAGTATTTT. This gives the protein CASSLAAGAADTQYF.